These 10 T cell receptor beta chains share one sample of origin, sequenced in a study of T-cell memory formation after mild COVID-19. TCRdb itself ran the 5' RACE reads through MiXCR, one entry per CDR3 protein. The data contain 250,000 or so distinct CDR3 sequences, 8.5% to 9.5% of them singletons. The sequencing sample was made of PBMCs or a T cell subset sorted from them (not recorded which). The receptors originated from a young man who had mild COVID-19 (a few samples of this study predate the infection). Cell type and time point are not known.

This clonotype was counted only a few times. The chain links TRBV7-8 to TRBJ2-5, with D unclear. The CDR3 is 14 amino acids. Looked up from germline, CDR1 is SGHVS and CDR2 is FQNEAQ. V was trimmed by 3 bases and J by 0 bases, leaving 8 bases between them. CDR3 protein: CASSLGHYQETQYF. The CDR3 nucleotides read TGTGCCAGCAGCTTGGGCCACTACCAAGAGACCCAGTACTTC.

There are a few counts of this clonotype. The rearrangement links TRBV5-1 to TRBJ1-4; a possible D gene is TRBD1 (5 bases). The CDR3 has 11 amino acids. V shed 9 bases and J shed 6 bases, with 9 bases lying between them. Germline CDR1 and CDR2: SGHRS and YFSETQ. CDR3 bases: TGCGCCACCATCAGGGATGAAAAACTGTTTTTT. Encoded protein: CATIRDEKLFF.

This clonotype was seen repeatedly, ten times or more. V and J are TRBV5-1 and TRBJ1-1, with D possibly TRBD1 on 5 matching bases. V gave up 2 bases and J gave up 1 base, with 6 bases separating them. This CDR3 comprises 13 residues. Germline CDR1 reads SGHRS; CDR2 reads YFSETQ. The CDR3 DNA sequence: TGCGCCAGCAGCTTCGACAGGAACACTGAAGCTTTCTTT. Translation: CASSFDRNTEAFF.

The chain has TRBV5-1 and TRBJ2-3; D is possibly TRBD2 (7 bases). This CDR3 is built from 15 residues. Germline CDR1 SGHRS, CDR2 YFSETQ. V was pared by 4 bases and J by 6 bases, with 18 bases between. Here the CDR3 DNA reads TGCGCCAGCAGCCGCCTCGGGGGGCAAGGTGATACGCAGTATTTT. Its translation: CASSRLGGQGDTQYF.

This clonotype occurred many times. Here the CDR3 DNA reads TGTGCCAGCAGCGTAAGCGGACCCGCGGGGGATACGCAGTATTTT. Amino acids: CASSVSGPAGDTQYF. The chain is built from TRBV9 and TRBJ2-3; perhaps TRBD2 as D (6 bases). The CDR3 extends over 15 amino acids. V shed 1 base and J shed 6 bases, with 15 bases lying between them. Germline values: CDR1 SGDLS, CDR2 YYNGEE.

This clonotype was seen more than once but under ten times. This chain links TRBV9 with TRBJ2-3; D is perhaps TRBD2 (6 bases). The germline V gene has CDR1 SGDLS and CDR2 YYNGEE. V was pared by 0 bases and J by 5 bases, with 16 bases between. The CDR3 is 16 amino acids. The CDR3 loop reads CASSVDGGTAIDTQYF. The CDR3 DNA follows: TGTGCCAGCAGCGTAGATGGCGGGACCGCCATAGATACGCAGTATTTT.

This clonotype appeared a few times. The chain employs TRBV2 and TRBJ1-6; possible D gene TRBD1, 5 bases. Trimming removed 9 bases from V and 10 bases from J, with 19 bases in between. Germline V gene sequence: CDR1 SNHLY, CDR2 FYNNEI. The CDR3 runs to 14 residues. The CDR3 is CASSPSGLNSPLHF. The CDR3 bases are TGTGCCAGTTCCCCATCGGGGCTTAACTCACCCCTCCACTTT.

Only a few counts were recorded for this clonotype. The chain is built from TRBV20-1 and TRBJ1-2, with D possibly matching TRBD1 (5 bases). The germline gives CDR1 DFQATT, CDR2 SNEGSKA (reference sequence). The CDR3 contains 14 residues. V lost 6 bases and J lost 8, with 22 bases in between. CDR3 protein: CSAVRGRGKGGYTF. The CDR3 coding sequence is TGCAGTGCCGTTAGGGGTCGGGGGAAGGGCGGCTACACCTTC.

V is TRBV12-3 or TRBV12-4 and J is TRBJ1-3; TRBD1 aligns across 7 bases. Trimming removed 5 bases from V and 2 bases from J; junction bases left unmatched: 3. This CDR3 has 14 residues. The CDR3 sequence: CASSVTGTGNTIYF. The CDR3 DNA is TGTGCCAGCAGTGTGACAGGGACTGGAAACACCATATATTTT.

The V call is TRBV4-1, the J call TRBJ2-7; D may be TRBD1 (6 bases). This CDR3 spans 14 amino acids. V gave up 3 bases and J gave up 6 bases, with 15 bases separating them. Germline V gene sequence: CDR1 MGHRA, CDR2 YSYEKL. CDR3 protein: CASSHNRELVEQYF. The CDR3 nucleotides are TGCGCCAGCAGCCATAACAGGGAGCTCGTCGAGCAGTACTTC.